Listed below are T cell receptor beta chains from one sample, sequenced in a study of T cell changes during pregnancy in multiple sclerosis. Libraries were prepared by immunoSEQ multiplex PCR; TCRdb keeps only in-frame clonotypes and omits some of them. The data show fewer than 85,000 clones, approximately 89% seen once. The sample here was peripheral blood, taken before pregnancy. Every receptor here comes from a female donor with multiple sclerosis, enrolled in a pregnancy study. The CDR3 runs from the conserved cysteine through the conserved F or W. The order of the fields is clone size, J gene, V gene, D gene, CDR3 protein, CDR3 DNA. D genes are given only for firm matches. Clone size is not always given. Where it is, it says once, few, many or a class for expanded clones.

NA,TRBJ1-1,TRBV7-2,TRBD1,CASSSQQGAGTEAFF,TGTGCCAGCAGCTCCCAACAGGGGGCAGGCACTGAAGCTTTCTTT
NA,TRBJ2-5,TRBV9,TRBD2,CASSRGLAKETQYF,TGTGCCAGCAGTCGCGGACTAGCGAAAGAGACCCAGTACTTC
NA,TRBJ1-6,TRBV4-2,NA,CASSQGVGGARSPLHF,TGTGCCAGCAGCCAAGGGGTGGGGGGGGCGCGGTCACCCCTCCACTTT
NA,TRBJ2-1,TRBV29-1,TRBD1,CSVGWQGATSEQFF,TGCAGCGTTGGATGGCAGGGGGCGACGAGTGAGCAGTTCTTC
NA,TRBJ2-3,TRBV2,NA,CASSERGASTDTQYF,TGTGCCAGCAGTGAGCGGGGAGCTAGCACAGATACGCAGTATTTT
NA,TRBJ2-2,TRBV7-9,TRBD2,CASSRSGGAATGELFF,TGTGCCAGCAGTCGTAGCGGGGGGGCCGCCACCGGGGAGCTGTTTTTT
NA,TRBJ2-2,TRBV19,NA,CASSIRRTENTGELFF,TGTGCCAGTAGTATCCGAAGGACAGAGAACACCGGGGAGCTGTTTTTT
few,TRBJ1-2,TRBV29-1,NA,CSVEDQGGGYTF,TGCAGCGTTGAAGACCAGGGCGGCGGCTACACCTTC
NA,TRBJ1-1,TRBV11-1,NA,CASSSSGLHWNTEAFF,TGTGCCAGCAGCTCCTCGGGATTACATTGGAACACTGAAGCTTTCTTT
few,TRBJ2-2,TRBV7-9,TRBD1,CASSDWTGTGELFF,TGTGCCAGCAGCGATTGGACAGGGACCGGGGAGCTGTTTTTT
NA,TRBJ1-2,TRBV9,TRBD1,CASSARQGASGGYTF,TGTGCCAGCAGCGCCCGACAGGGCGCTAGTGGTGGCTACACCTTC
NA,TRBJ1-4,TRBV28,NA,CASSFPYTGKLFF,TGTGCCAGCAGTTTTCCCTACACGGGAAAACTGTTTTTT
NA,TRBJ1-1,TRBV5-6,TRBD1,CASSLVRTGGLTEAFF,TGTGCCAGCAGCTTGGTACGCACAGGGGGGTTAACTGAAGCTTTCTTT
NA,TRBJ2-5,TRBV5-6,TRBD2,CASSLTSGGQETQYF,TGTGCCAGCAGCTTGACTAGCGGGGGGCAAGAGACCCAGTACTTC
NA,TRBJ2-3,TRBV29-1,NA,CSVEIGGPDTQYF,TGCAGCGTTGAAATCGGTGGGCCAGATACGCAGTATTTT
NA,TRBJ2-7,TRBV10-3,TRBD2,CAISESAGAGSTYEQYF,TGTGCCATCAGTGAGTCGGCGGGAGCCGGAAGTACCTACGAGCAGTACTTC
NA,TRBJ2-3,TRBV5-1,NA,CASSLLAPGTDTQYF,TGCGCCAGCAGCTTGTTGGCTCCTGGCACAGATACGCAGTATTTT
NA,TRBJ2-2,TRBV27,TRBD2,CASSFSSVASGNTGELFF,TGTGCCAGCAGTTTCTCGTCGGTCGCTAGCGGAAACACCGGGGAGCTGTTTTTT
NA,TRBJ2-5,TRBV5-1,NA,CASSLVEGIWETQYF,TGCGCCAGCAGCTTGGTTGAGGGTATCTGGGAGACCCAGTACTTC
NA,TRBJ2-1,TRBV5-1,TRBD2,CASRGLAGSDEQFF,TGCGCCAGCAGGGGACTAGCGGGGTCTGATGAGCAGTTCTTC
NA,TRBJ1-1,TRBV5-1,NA,CASSSWDTRSGEAFF,TGCGCCAGCAGCTCCTGGGACACTCGGTCGGGCGAAGCTTTCTTT
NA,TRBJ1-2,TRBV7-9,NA,CASSLVPGGYGYTF,TGTGCCAGCAGCTTAGTTCCGGGAGGCTATGGCTACACCTTC
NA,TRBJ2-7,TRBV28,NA,CASSSVSTSYEQYF,TGTGCCAGCAGTTCTGTCTCTACCTCCTACGAGCAGTACTTC
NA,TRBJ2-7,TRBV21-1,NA,CASSKALGLAYEQYF,TGTGCCAGCAGCAAAGCATTAGGCCTAGCCTACGAGCAGTACTTC
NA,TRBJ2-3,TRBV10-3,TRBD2,CAISAGLAGGWDTQYF,TGTGCCATCAGCGCCGGACTAGCGGGGGGGTGGGATACGCAGTATTTT
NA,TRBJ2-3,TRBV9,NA,CASSVLGYTDTQYF,TGTGCCAGCAGCGTACTAGGATACACAGATACGCAGTATTTT
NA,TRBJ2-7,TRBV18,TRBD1,CASSRDRGLSYEQYF,TGTGCCAGCTCACGCGACAGGGGACTCTCCTACGAGCAGTACTTC
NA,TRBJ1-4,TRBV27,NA,CASRRLYNEKLFF,TGTGCCAGTCGGCGGCTTTATAATGAAAAACTGTTTTTT
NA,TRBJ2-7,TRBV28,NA,CASRTGGVYEQYF,TGTGCCAGCAGAACCGGGGGTGTTTACGAGCAGTACTTC
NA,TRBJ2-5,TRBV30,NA,CAWSVGETQYF,TGTGCCTGGAGTGTCGGAGAGACCCAGTACTTC
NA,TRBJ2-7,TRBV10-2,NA,CASSDSSWGQYSYEQYF,TGCGCCAGCAGTGATTCTTCTTGGGGCCAATACTCCTACGAGCAGTACTTC
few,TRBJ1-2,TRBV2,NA,CASNPLGYGYTF,TGTGCCAGCAATCCGCTCGGCTATGGCTACACCTTC
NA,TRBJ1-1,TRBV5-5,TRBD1,CASSLGGTGVRRTEAFF,TGTGCCAGCAGCTTGGGTGGGACAGGGGTTAGAAGGACTGAAGCTTTCTTT
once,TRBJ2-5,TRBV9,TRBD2,CASSSGTSGGTQETQYF,TGTGCCAGCAGCTCCGGGACTAGCGGGGGGACCCAAGAGACCCAGTACTTC
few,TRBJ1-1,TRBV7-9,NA,CASSLATGSKTFF,TGTGCCAGCAGCTTAGCTACGGGGAGTAAGACTTTCTTT
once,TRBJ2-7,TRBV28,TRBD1,CASRGVDRGLGEQYF,TGTGCCAGCAGGGGGGTGGACAGGGGATTGGGTGAGCAGTACTTC
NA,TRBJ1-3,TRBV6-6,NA,CASSYPPGASGNTIYF,TGTGCCAGCAGTTACCCCCCGGGAGCTTCTGGAAACACCATATATTTT
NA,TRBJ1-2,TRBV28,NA,CASSLSQGRGYTF,TGTGCCAGCAGTCTCTCTCAGGGCCGTGGCTACACCTTC
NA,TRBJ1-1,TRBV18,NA,CASSPGYRNTEAFF,TGTGCCAGCTCACCCGGGTATCGAAACACTGAAGCTTTCTTT
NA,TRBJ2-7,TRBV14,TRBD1,CASSPGPGTGSDEQYF,TGTGCCAGCAGCCCCGGACCTGGGACAGGGTCTGACGAGCAGTACTTC
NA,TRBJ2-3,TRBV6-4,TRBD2,CASSLAGGTTDTQYF,TGTGCCAGCAGTCTAGCGGGGGGGACGACAGATACGCAGTATTTT